This paragraph reports one T cell receptor beta chain. The antigen remains unidentified. The record originates from a study of T-cell reconstitution after alpha-beta-depleted transplantation in children. Study results and limitations: The study traced high day-60 TCRbeta diversity in some patients to surviving recipient T cells and thymic progenitors. Most T-cell counts and diversity one year after the transplant came from T cells that were newly produced. After transplant, at about two months, alpha-beta T cells were reportedly derived from several hundred expanded graft clones.

J gave up 4 bases and V 5 bases, and 11 bases lay outside the gene matches. Germline-derived CDR1 and CDR2 are DFQATT and SNEGSKA (reference sequence). The CDR3 extends over 14 amino acids. Unique molecular identifiers tagged the TCRbeta library. MiXCR, run by TCRdb on the PCR reads, gives a single entry per CDR3 protein. The table records about 470,000 distinct CDR3 sequences, 43% of them present only once. V usage is TRBV20-1 and J usage is TRBJ2-7; 7 bases align to TRBD1. The sample was PBMCs, taken before TCRalphabeta/CD19-depleted stem cell transplant. This TCR was sampled from a girl under 10 years old with aplastic anemia, due to receive a stem cell transplant. In DNA, the CDR3 is TGCAGTGCTCCCCGACAGGGTATTATTTACGAGCAGTACTTC. Residues: CSAPRQGIIYEQYF.